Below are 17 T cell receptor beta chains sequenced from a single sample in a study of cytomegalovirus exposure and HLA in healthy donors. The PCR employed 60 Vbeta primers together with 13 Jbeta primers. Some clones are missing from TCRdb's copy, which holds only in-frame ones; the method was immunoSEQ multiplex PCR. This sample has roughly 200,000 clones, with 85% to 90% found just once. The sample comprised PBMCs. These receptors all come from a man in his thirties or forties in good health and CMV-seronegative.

Here the CDR3 reads CASSYSPRNSGYTF. The CDR3 nucleotides read TGTGCCAGCAGTTACAGCCCTCGGAACAGTGGCTACACCTTC. The rearrangement uses TRBV6-5 and TRBJ1-2; D is uncertain. V was cut by 2 bases and J by 7 bases, with 14 bases left in between. This CDR3 is 14 amino acids long. Germline V CDR1 and CDR2: MNHEY, SVGAGI.

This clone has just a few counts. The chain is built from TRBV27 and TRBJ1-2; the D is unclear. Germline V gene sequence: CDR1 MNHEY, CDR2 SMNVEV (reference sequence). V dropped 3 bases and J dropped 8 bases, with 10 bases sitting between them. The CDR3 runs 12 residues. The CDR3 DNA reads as TGTGCCAGCAGTTTTGCAGGAAACGGCTACACCTTC. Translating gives CASSFAGNGYTF.

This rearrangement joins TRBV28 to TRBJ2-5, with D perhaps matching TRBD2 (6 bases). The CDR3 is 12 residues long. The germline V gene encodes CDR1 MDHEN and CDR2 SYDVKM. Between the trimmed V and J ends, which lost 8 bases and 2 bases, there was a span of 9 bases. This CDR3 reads CASGDSQETQYF. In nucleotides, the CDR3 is TGTGCCAGCGGGGACTCACAAGAGACCCAGTACTTC.

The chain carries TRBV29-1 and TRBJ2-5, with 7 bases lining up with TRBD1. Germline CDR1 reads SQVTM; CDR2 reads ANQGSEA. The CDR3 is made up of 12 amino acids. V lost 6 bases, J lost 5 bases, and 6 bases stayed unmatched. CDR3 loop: CSVGDSIETQYF. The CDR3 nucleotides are TGCAGCGTAGGGGACAGTATCGAGACCCAGTACTTC.

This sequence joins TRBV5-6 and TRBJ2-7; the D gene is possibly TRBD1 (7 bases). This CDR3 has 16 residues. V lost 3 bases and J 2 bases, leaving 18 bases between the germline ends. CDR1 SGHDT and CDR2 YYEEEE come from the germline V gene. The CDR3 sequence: CASSWIGGTEPYEQYF. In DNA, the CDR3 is TGTGCCAGCAGCTGGATTGGGGGGACAGAGCCCTACGAGCAGTACTTC.

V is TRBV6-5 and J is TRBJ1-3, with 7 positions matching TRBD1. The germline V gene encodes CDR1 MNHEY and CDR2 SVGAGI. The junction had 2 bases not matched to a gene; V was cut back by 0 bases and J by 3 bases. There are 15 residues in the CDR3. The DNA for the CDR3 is TGTGCCAGCAGTTACTCAGGGGGCGGTGGAAACACCATATATTTT. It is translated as CASSYSGGGGNTIYF.

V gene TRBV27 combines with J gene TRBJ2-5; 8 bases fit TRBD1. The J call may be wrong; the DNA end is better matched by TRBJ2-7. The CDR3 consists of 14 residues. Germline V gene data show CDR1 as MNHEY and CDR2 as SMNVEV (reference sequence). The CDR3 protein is CASSVGQGYYEQYF. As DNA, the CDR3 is TGTGCCAGCAGTGTAGGACAGGGATACTACGAGCAGTACTTC.

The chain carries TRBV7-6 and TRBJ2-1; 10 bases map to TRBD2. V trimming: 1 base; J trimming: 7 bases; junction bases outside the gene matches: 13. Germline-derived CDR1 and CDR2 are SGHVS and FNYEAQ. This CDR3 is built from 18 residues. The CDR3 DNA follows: TGTGCCAGCAGCTTAGTCGCTAGCGGGAGCGGTGGCAGGAATGAGCAGTTCTTC. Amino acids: CASSLVASGSGGRNEQFF.

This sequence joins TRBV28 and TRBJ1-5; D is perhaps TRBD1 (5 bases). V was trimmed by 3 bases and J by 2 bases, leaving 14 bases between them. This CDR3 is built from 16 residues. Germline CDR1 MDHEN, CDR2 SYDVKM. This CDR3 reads CASSFGRGYGNQPQHF. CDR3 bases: TGTGCCAGCAGTTTTGGGCGGGGGTATGGCAATCAGCCCCAGCATTTT.

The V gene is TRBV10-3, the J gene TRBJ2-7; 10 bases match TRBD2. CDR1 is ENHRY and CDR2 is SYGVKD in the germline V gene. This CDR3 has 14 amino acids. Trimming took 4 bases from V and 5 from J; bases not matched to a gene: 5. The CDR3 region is CAISALAGDHEQYF. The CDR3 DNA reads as TGTGCCATCAGTGCCCTAGCGGGGGACCACGAGCAGTACTTC.

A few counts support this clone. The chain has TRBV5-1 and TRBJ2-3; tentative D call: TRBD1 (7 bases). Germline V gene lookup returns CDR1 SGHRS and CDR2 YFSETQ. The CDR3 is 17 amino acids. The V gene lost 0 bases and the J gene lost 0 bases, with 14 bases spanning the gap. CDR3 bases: TGCGCCAGCAGCTTGGCCAGGGGGGCCGGAAGCACAGATACGCAGTATTTT. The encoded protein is CASSLARGAGSTDTQYF.

The CDR3 DNA reads as TGCAGCGTTGAAATACCGACAGCAACCTCTGGGGCCAACGTCCTGACTTTC. This encodes CSVEIPTATSGANVLTF. This chain uses TRBV29-1 with TRBJ2-6; perhaps TRBD1 as D (5 bases). Trimming took 2 bases from V and 0 from J, leaving 14 bases between them. This CDR3 has 17 residues. Germline V CDR1 and CDR2: SQVTM, ANQGSEA.

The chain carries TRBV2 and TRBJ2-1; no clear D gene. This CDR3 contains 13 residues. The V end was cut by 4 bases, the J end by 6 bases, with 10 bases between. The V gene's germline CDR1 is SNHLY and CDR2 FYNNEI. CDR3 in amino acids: CASSAESVNEQFF. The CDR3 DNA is TGTGCCAGCAGTGCGGAGTCGGTCAATGAGCAGTTCTTC.

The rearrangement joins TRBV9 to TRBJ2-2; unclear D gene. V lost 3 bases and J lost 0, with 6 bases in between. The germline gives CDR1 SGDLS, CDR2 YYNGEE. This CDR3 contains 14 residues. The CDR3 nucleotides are TGTGCCAGCAGCGAACTGGCGAACACCGGGGAGCTGTTTTTT. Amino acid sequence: CASSELANTGELFF.

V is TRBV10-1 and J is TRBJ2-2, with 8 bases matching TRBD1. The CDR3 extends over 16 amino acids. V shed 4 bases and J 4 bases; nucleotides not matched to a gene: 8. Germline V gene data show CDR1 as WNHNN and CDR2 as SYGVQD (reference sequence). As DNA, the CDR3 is TGCGCCAGCAGTGCCCGACAGGGGTCTGGCACCGGGGAGCTGTTTTTT. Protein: CASSARQGSGTGELFF.

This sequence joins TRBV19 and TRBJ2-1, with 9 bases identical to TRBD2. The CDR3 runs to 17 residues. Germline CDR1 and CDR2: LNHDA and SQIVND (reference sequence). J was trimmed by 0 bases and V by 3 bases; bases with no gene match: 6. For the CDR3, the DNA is TGTGCCAGTAGTATGTTCCCTAGCGGGAACTCCTACAATGAGCAGTTCTTC. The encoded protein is CASSMFPSGNSYNEQFF. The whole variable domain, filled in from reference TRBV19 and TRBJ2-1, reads DGGITQSPKYLFRKEGQNVTLSCEQNLNHDAMYWYRQDPGQGLRLIYYSQIVNDFQKGDIAEGYSVSREKKESFPLTVTSAQKNPTAFYLCASSMFPSGNSYNEQFFGPGTRLTVL.

CDR3 sequence: CASSLRREGLTNTDTQYF. The CDR3, as DNA: TGTGCCAGCAGCTTAAGGCGGGAGGGCCTCACGAACACAGATACGCAGTATTTT. This chain connects TRBV5-5 to TRBJ2-3; 9 positions match TRBD2. This CDR3 is 18 amino acids long. The ends lost 2 bases at V and 2 bases at J; junction bases unmatched: 12. The germline CDR1 and CDR2 sequences are SGHKS and YYEKEE (reference sequence).